The subject of this entry is one T cell receptor (beta chain). This clone's antigen is unknown. No qualities accompany the bases; no much larger clone lies one base away. CDR1 and CDR2 (ENHRY, SYGVKD) derive from the germline V gene. The cysteine opens and the phenylalanine closes a CDR3 of 12 amino acids. Of the read, only the CDR3 DNA is kept; its 36 bases are in frame from base 1. Deletion took 10 bases off V and 6 bases off J, with a span of 12 bases between the germline ends. The record originates from a study of beta chain features in type 1 diabetes (dated by TCRdb to the late 2010s). About the study as a whole: No differences in mean age, gender distribution, total cell number or subset yield were found between patients and healthy donors. Across all samples, some 110,000,000 sorted cells were examined, and cell number per subset correlated strongly with RNA yield. The study compared TCRB repertoires of sorted circulating CD4+ T cell subsets between recently diagnosed type 1 diabetes patients and matched healthy donors. Naive and central memory subsets were obtained from all 30 or so donors, but regulatory and stem cell-like memory subsets were isolated from only 8 patients and roughly eight healthy donors.

The entire isolated RNA was reverse transcribed using the High Capacity cDNA Reverse Transcription Kit, and thus expressed TCRB transcripts were sequenced. Naive, central memory and regulatory T cell samples underwent deep immunoSEQ sequencing, averaging about 3.57 million total reads per sample. Sorted cells were lysed in RLT buffer and RNA was extracted with DNase-treated RNeasy Micro or Mini kits, depending on cell number. Each cell subset was processed separately to prevent cross-contamination, with patient and healthy donor samples processed together. The immunoSEQ multiplex PCR was used to amplify TCRB sequences from cDNA, generating 87-bp fragments that spanned the CDR3 region. Sequencing of the amplicons was done on the Illumina HiSeq platform. Regarding the original processing steps: Synthetic template baselines were used to correct PCR bias computationally, reads within Hamming distance 2 were collapsed, and singletons that could not be merged were discarded. By aligning reads against IMGT, V, D and J genes, CDR3 length, and insertions or deletions at six rearrangement sites were assigned. Within each subset, clonotype counts were normalized to sorted cell number, and only after that were true diversity and Gini coefficients computed with the tcR R package. The overlap coefficient, calculated on TCRB nucleotide sequences, was used to quantify repertoire sharing. As a proxy for the pre-selection repertoire, out-of-frame TCRB sequences from naive cells were analyzed. The immuneACCESS repertoire file appears here via TCRdb, limited to in-frame rearrangements. These files lack a portion of the clones; in checked studies, under half of the deficit traces to unresolved V genes, and the cause of the others is not known. That table gives V, J and clone size, and the DNA gave D and trimming. Here the sample has 200,000 to 250,000 clones; about a sixth occur a single time. Less than 0.09% of the sample is taken by the ten largest.

Each donor gave one peripheral blood draw, averaging approximately 0.12 L, which was collected into heparinised tubes. A BD FACSAria II and a panel including CD45RO, CCR7, CD25, CD127, CD95 and CD27 were used to sort naive, central memory, regulatory and stem cell-like memory CD4+ T cells. Every sorted population had a purity above 95%. PBMCs were isolated immediately by Lymphoprep density gradient centrifugation and stained directly without culture. To minimize batch effects, samples were stained and sorted in pairs, one healthy donor with one patient per experiment. Broad study findings and their caveats: Type 1 diabetes patients showed a moderate but significant shortening of TCRB CDR3 length in all four CD4+ subsets. The naive, central memory and regulatory TCRB repertoires appeared to resemble one another more closely among patients than among healthy donors. Sequencing cDNA rather than genomic DNA could over-represent highly expressing activated cells, although activation and CD3 levels did not differ between groups. Because the HLA sub-analyses included only small numbers of individuals, any influence of HLA type on TCRB rearrangement was left unresolved. At VDJ recombination sites, type 1 diabetes patients had fewer insertions and more deleted nucleotides, which implies abnormalities in thymic rearrangement. PCR may preferentially amplify shorter templates, but because patient and control samples were amplified and corrected together, any resulting skew would affect both groups equally.

This clonotype was sampled from a man aged 25-45 years with type 1 diabetes. Sequencing input: naive CD4+ T cells from blood. The cell subset or site label, read with the paper, signifies: true naive CD4+ T cells. The chain was built from TRBV10-3 and TRBJ2-2; possibly the D gene is TRBD1, per 5 matching bases. CDR3 protein: CASATVSGELFF. The DNA reads TGTGCCAGCGCGACAGTGTCCGGGGAGCTGTTTTTT.